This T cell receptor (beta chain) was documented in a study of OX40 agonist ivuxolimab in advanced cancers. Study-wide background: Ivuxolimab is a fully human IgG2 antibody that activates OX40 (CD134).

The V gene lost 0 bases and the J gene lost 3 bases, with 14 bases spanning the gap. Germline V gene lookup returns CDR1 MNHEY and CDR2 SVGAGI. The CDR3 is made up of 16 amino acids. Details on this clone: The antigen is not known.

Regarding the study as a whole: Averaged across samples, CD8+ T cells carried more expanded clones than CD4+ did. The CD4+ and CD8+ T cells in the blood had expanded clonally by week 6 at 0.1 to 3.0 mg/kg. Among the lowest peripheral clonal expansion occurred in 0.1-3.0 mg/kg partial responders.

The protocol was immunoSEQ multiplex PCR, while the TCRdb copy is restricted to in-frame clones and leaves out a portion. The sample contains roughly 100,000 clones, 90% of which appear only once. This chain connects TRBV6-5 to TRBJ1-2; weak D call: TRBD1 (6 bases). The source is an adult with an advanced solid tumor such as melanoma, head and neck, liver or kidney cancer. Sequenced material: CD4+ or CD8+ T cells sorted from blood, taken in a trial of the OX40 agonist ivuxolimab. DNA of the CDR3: TGTGCCAGCAGTTACTCTTTGGGGGGCCTATACTATGGCTACACCTTC. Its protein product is CASSYSLGGLYYGYTF.